The rows below give T cell receptor beta chains drawn from one sample of a study of regulatory T cells in long-lasting Graves disease. Each CDR3 protein is one row after TCRdb ran MiXCR on the multiplex PCR reads. Of around 400,000 distinct CDR3 sequences in the sample, less than 20% were seen once. The input for sequencing was peripheral blood mononuclear cells (PBMCs), taken at new diagnosis, from a patient treated with antithyroid drugs. The source of these receptors is a female donor with Graves disease. Each CDR3 is given without its conserved first and last residue.

>TRBJ1-1|TRBV20-1
SASWTGGGGTEAF
>TRBJ1-1|TRBV5-6
ASSFVRGSGATEAF
>TRBJ1-2|TRBV7-2
ASSQSRDRADGYT
>TRBJ1-1|TRBV18
ASSQQGQTRDVEAF
>TRBJ2-1|TRBV6-1
ASSEDEGYNEQF
>TRBJ2-7|TRBV4-3
ASSQGASLGARAYEQY
>TRBJ1-2|TRBV7-9
ASSLVNAREAGYT
>TRBJ2-3|TRBV7-2
ASSYSGGRGTDTQY
>TRBJ1-1|TRBV5-5
ASSWDRGNGVTEAF
>TRBJ2-6|TRBV25-1
ASSSPGANVLT
>TRBJ2-2|TRBV12-3/TRBV12-4
ASVQGGTGELF
>TRBJ1-5|TRBV12-3/TRBV12-4
ASSLRQGPNQPQH
>TRBJ2-7|TRBV2
ASSDVVANTYEQY
>TRBJ2-2|TRBV19
ASSSRGGGTGRVGELF
>TRBJ2-5|TRBV7-9
ASSLDRTSETQY
>TRBJ1-2|TRBV9
ASSLGWTAEWDYGYT
>TRBJ1-5|TRBV30
AWSPTGQPQH
>TRBJ1-5|TRBV3-1
ASSQAGTGNQPQH
>TRBJ1-5|TRBV10-3
AISALQGSWQPQH
>TRBJ2-3|TRBV20-1
SARWTGRNTQY
>TRBJ1-2|TRBV18
ASSRYRDYGYT
>TRBJ2-3|TRBV9
ASSVLIAGETTSTDTQY
>TRBJ2-7|TRBV20-1
SAGQGFYEQY
>TRBJ1-1|TRBV7-9
ASSLGLIIGHLNTEAF
>TRBJ2-5|TRBV15
AIRGQQETQY
>TRBJ2-1|TRBV12-3/TRBV12-4
ASRLAGGPKNEQF
>TRBJ1-1|TRBV6-5
ASSYVGIAPLNTEAF
>TRBJ2-3|TRBV3-1
ASSFGFEDTQY
>TRBJ2-7|TRBV2
ATTKRAARDKSPYEQY
>TRBJ1-1|TRBV15
ATSPDVDTEAF
>TRBJ2-7|TRBV25-1
ASNTQGVVEQY
>TRBJ1-2|TRBV12-3/TRBV12-4
ASKPSLPDAYGYT
>TRBJ2-2|TRBV5-1
ATSAGGARAGELF
>TRBJ2-1|TRBV6-2/TRBV6-3
ASGVAGVNNEQF
>TRBJ2-5|TRBV12-3/TRBV12-4
ASSPDRQETQY
>TRBJ1-1|TRBV15
ATSTGQGASDTEAF
>TRBJ1-1|TRBV27
ASRPTPDNIIYMNTEAF
>TRBJ2-7|TRBV7-2
ASTGGSGNPYEQY
>TRBJ2-7|TRBV24-1
ATSDPGQPHEQY
>TRBJ2-1|TRBV7-7
ASSLEASVAGGYNEQF
>TRBJ2-1|TRBV7-2
ASSPGLAGGEQF
>TRBJ2-2|TRBV13
ASSQGTGRITGELF
>TRBJ1-1|TRBV10-3
AARAGREGPLNTEAF
>TRBJ2-5|TRBV7-9
ASSFYRGTQY
>TRBJ2-3|TRBV7-3
ASTLGDSQADTQY
>TRBJ2-1|TRBV24-1
ATSDLGRGFYNEQF
>TRBJ2-7|TRBV28
ASSLIVAAYYEQY
>TRBJ2-2|TRBV11-2
ASSLVVLAGMNTGELF
>TRBJ1-3|TRBV7-9
ASSQSWDRGLLGHTIY
>TRBJ2-6|TRBV15
ATSLLSGANVLT
>TRBJ2-1|TRBV4-1
ASRGAGASYNEQF
>TRBJ2-1|TRBV6-1
ASSDLVPGLAGTGNEQF
>TRBJ2-4|TRBV20-1
SARDLVGWVAKNIQY
>TRBJ2-3|TRBV2
ASSAGLAGLRPQY
>TRBJ1-1|TRBV30
AWSVGQIAF
>TRBJ1-1|TRBV20-1
SAPYRGLNTEAF
>TRBJ2-3|TRBV5-1
ASSLQSLLTDTQY
>TRBJ2-7|TRBV19
ASGQTPLYEQY
>TRBJ1-1|TRBV3-1
ASSQARAGVWNTEAF